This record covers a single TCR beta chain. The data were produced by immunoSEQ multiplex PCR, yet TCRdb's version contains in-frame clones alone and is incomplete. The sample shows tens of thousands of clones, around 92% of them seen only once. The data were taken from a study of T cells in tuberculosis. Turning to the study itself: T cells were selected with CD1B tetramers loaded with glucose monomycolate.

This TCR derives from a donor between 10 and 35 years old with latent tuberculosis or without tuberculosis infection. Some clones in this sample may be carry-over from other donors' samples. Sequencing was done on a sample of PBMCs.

The CDR3 DNA reads as TGTGCCAGCAGCCCGTCAGCGGGGGGCCTCTACGAGCAGTACTTC. It yields the protein CASSPSAGGLYEQYF. The rearrangement joins TRBV7-2 to TRBJ2-7, with 9 nucleotides matching TRBD2. The CDR3 spans 15 residues. Germline trimming cut 5 bases from V and 3 bases from J; bases unmatched to any gene: 8. The germline V gene has CDR1 SGHTA and CDR2 FQGNSA. Filled out from reference TRBV7-2 and TRBJ2-7, the complete variable domain reads GAGVSQSPSNKVTEKGKDVELRCDPISGHTALYWYRQSLGQGLEFLIYFQGNSAPDKSGLPSDRFSAERTGGSVSTLTIQRTQQEDSAVYLCASSPSAGGLYEQYFGPGTRLTVT.